This passage covers 27 T cell receptor beta chains from one sample sequenced in a study of blood T cell repertoires in COVID-19. The protocol was immunoSEQ multiplex PCR, while the TCRdb copy is restricted to in-frame clones and leaves out a portion. Of around 60,000 clones in the sample, 85% to 90% are singletons; the top ten hold about 20%. The sequenced sample was peripheral blood. These receptors were collected from an older woman with COVID-19, enrolled during active disease.

This chain joins TRBV6-6 and TRBJ1-4, with 9 bases fitting TRBD1. The germline V gene has CDR1 MNHNY and CDR2 SVGAGI (reference sequence). After removal of 6 bases from V and 8 bases from J, the junction contained 7 bases not matched to a gene. CDR3 size: 14 residues. DNA of the CDR3: TGTGCCAGCAGCTTGGACAGGGGTGGAGAAAAACTGTTTTTT. Translated: CASSLDRGGEKLFF.

The chain employs TRBV28 and TRBJ1-5; no clear D. V shed 6 bases and J shed 11 bases, with 11 bases lying between them. This CDR3 is 11 amino acids long. CDR1 and CDR2 (germline): MDHEN, SYDVKM. The CDR3 protein is CASRAPQAQHF. The CDR3 DNA reads as TGTGCCAGCAGAGCCCCCCAAGCCCAGCATTTT.

The chain joins TRBV7-2 to TRBJ2-3; 8 nucleotides match TRBD2. The CDR3 runs to 15 residues. CDR1 is SGHTA, CDR2 FQGNSA, per germline. V lost 3 bases and J lost 4; bases outside the gene matches: 6. The CDR3 coding sequence is TGTGCCAGCAGCTTCTCAGCGGGAGTGGCAGATACGCAGTATTTT. Translation gives CASSFSAGVADTQYF.

CDR3: CASSLPDRGAQPQHF. For the CDR3, the DNA is TGTGCCAGCAGTCTACCGGACAGGGGAGCTCAGCCCCAGCATTTT. The chain is built from TRBV28 and TRBJ1-5; 9 bases are a match to TRBD1. The CDR3 spans 15 residues. CDR1 is MDHEN and CDR2 is SYDVKM in the germline V gene. J was trimmed by 6 bases and V by 5 bases; bases with no gene match: 8.

The V gene is TRBV10-3, the J gene TRBJ1-6; D not resolved. The V end was cut by 2 bases, the J end by 4 bases, with 9 bases between. This CDR3 is built from 15 residues. From germline, CDR1 is ENHRY and CDR2 SYGVKD. This chain's CDR3 is CAISETSEYNSPLHF. The CDR3 coding sequence is TGTGCCATCAGTGAGACGTCAGAATATAATTCACCCCTCCACTTT.

The J gene is TRBJ2-5, the V gene TRBV30; 8 bases are shared with TRBD2. V shed 0 bases, J shed 4 bases, and the junction held 7 bases outside the gene matches. The CDR3 has 15 amino acids. Germline values: CDR1 GTSNPN, CDR2 SVGIG (reference sequence). DNA of the CDR3: TGTGCCTGGAGTGTACTCGCGGGAGGACGAGAGACCCAGTACTTC. Protein product: CAWSVLAGGRETQYF.

The chain uses TRBV5-1 and TRBJ2-1; D possibly corresponds to TRBD2 (5 bases). Trimming stripped 3 bases from V and 3 bases from J, with 22 bases between. This CDR3 has 18 residues. Germline assignment: CDR1 SGHRS and CDR2 YFSETQ. CDR3 sequence (DNA): TGCGCCAGCAGCTCGACGAGCAGGACTCAAGTCATCTACAATGAGCAGTTCTTC. It yields the protein CASSSTSRTQVIYNEQFF.

The rearrangement links TRBV7-2 to TRBJ2-3; 11 nucleotides align to TRBD2. Losses at the gene ends were 1 base for V and 4 bases for J; bases not matched to a gene: 4. This CDR3 contains 16 residues. Germline CDR1 SGHTA, CDR2 FQGNSA. CDR3 in amino acids: CASSLDGTSGADTQYF. As DNA, the CDR3 is TGTGCCAGCAGCTTAGATGGGACTAGCGGAGCAGATACGCAGTATTTT. Supplemented by reference TRBV7-2 and TRBJ2-3, the full variable domain reads GAGVSQSPSNKVTEKGKDVELRCDPISGHTALYWYRQSLGQGLEFLIYFQGNSAPDKSGLPSDRFSAERTGGSVSTLTIQRTQQEDSAVYLCASSLDGTSGADTQYFGPGTRLTVL.

J is TRBJ1-1 and V is TRBV6-5, with 7 bases aligning to TRBD1. CDR1 and CDR2 (germline): MNHEY, SVGAGI. This CDR3 is 13 amino acids long. Trimming at V came to 7 bases and at J to 5 bases, leaving 7 bases not matched to a gene. CDR3 protein: CASTRSTGTEAFF. CDR3 coding DNA: TGTGCCAGCACCCGCTCGACAGGGACTGAAGCTTTCTTT.

CDR3 region: CASSPLPSGHLYEQYF. DNA of the CDR3: TGTGCCAGCTCACCTCTCCCCAGCGGCCACCTATACGAGCAGTACTTC. This chain uses TRBV18 with TRBJ2-7, with D possibly TRBD2 on 5 matching bases. Trimming took off 3 bases at V and 4 bases at J, with 19 bases between the two ends. Germline V gives CDR1 KGHSH, CDR2 LQKENI. This CDR3 has 16 amino acids. The variable domain in full, completed from reference TRBV18 and TRBJ2-7, reads NAGVMQNPRHLVRRRGQEARLRCSPMKGHSHVYWYRQLPEEGLKFMVYLQKENIIDESGMPKERFSAEFPKEGPSILRIQQVVRGDSAAYFCASSPLPSGHLYEQYFGPGTRLTVT.

The chain recombines TRBV30 with TRBJ2-1, with 14 positions matching TRBD2. This CDR3 has 17 amino acids. V shed 5 bases, J shed 0 bases, and the junction held 6 bases outside the gene matches. CDR1 GTSNPN and CDR2 SVGIG come from the germline V gene (reference sequence). The CDR3 nucleotides read TGTGCCTGGGGGACTAGCGGGAGACCGAGCTCCTACAATGAGCAGTTCTTC. As protein: CAWGTSGRPSSYNEQFF.

The chain has TRBV19 and TRBJ1-1, with TRBD1 matching over 10 bases. Germline V gene lookup returns CDR1 LNHDA and CDR2 SQIVND (reference sequence). The CDR3 totals 15 residues. V shed 7 bases and J 1 base; nucleotides not matched to a gene: 6. The CDR3: CASILGQGGNTEAFF. The CDR3 region has the DNA TGTGCCAGTATCCTTGGACAGGGGGGGAACACTGAAGCTTTCTTT.

V gene TRBV7-3 combines with J gene TRBJ2-5, with D perhaps matching TRBD2 (7 bases). The CDR3 covers 14 residues. The germline CDR1 and CDR2 sequences are SGHTA and FQGTGA. Trimming removed 5 bases at V and 5 bases at J, with 15 bases between. The CDR3 is CASSPTGGWETQYF. The CDR3 DNA reads TGTGCCAGCAGCCCAACGGGGGGCTGGGAGACCCAGTACTTC.

The chain is built from TRBV2 and TRBJ2-5; 9 nucleotides match TRBD1. J was trimmed by 5 bases and V by 6 bases; bases with no gene match: 16. This CDR3 is built from 17 residues. Germline CDR1 reads SNHLY; CDR2 reads FYNNEI. CDR3 sequence reads: CASSRTGQGRSRETQYF. Here the CDR3 DNA reads TGTGCCAGCAGCCGCACGGGACAGGGACGGTCACGGGAGACCCAGTACTTC. The full variable domain, with the rest looked up from reference TRBV2 and TRBJ2-5, is EPEVTQTPSHQVTQMGQEVILRCVPISNHLYFYWYRQILGQKVEFLVSFYNNEISEKSEIFDDQFSVERPDGSNFTLKIRSTKLEDSAMYFCASSRTGQGRSRETQYFGPGTRLLVL.

This chain connects TRBV7-2 to TRBJ2-7, with a possible D match to TRBD2 (5 bases). V was trimmed by 1 base and J by 4 bases, leaving 11 bases between them. The CDR3 length is 14 residues. Germline CDR1 SGHTA, CDR2 FQGNSA. The CDR3 sequence is CASSLDSAGYEQYF. The DNA of the CDR3 is TGTGCCAGCAGCTTAGATAGCGCAGGATACGAGCAGTACTTC.

This CDR3 is CAWSVWEPMGNTIYF. CDR3 nucleotides: TGTGCCTGGAGTGTATGGGAGCCTATGGGAAACACCATATATTTT. The V call is TRBV30, the J call TRBJ1-3; D is unclear. Germline V CDR1 and CDR2: GTSNPN, SVGIG (reference sequence). The CDR3 is 15 amino acids. V was clipped by 0 bases and J by 4 bases, with 13 bases between them.

This chain joins TRBV3-1 (or the pseudogene TRBV3-2) and TRBJ2-7, with 9 bases matching TRBD2. CDR1 is LGHDT, CDR2 YNNKEL, per germline (reference sequence). There are 13 residues in the CDR3. After removal of 2 bases from V and 10 bases from J, the junction contained 6 bases not matched to a gene. The CDR3 loop reads CASSQHSSGVQYF. As DNA, the CDR3 is TGTGCCAGCAGCCAACACTCTAGCGGGGTACAGTACTTC.

This chain links TRBV6-6 with TRBJ1-2; 12 bases match TRBD1. Per the germline V gene, CDR1 is MNHNY and CDR2 is SVGAGI (reference sequence). The CDR3 runs to 15 residues. Trimming removed 6 bases from V and 6 bases from J; junction bases left unmatched: 8. CDR3 sequence reads: CASSSGTGGEDGYTF. The CDR3 DNA sequence: TGTGCCAGCAGCTCCGGGACAGGGGGCGAGGATGGCTACACCTTC.

This chain links TRBV6-5 with TRBJ2-7; 7 bases map to TRBD1. In germline, CDR1 is MNHEY, CDR2 SVGAGI. J gave up 5 bases and V 2 bases, and 12 bases lay outside the gene matches. The length of the CDR3 is 16 residues. CDR3: CASSYGRTGIGDEQYF. The CDR3 bases are TGTGCCAGCAGTTACGGAAGGACAGGTATCGGTGACGAGCAGTACTTC.

This rearrangement joins TRBV13 to TRBJ1-2; 7 nucleotides match TRBD1. This CDR3 has 16 amino acids. The V gene end was trimmed by 5 bases and the J gene end by 2 bases; junction bases not matched to a gene: 11. The germline CDR1 and CDR2 sequences are PRHDT and FYEKMQ (reference sequence). The CDR3 nucleotides are TGTGCCAGCAGCCGAGAAGCAGGGGGAGCAAACTATGGCTACACCTTC. Translated: CASSREAGGANYGYTF.

The V and J genes are TRBV18 and TRBJ1-1; possibly TRBD1 for D (5 bases). Germline V lookup: CDR1 KGHSH, CDR2 LQKENI. The CDR3 has 15 amino acids. The V and J ends lost 1 base and 2 bases respectively, with 11 bases between them. The CDR3 region is CASSPRRGLNTEAFF. Here the CDR3 DNA reads TGTGCCAGCTCACCACGGAGGGGCCTCAACACTGAAGCTTTCTTT.

This chain connects TRBV5-1 to TRBJ2-7, with 10 bases lining up with TRBD1. CDR3 size: 17 residues. The V gene's germline CDR1 is SGHRS and CDR2 YFSETQ. V was clipped by 2 bases and J by 3 bases; unmatched bases: 11. The chain's CDR3 is CASSFQTGGFNNYEQYF. In DNA form, the CDR3 reads TGCGCCAGCAGCTTTCAGACAGGGGGCTTCAACAACTACGAGCAGTACTTC.

The V call is TRBV9, the J call TRBJ2-7; 9 positions match TRBD2. Germline trimming cut 0 bases from V and 0 bases from J; bases unmatched to any gene: 1. From germline, CDR1 is SGDLS and CDR2 YYNGEE. CDR3 length: 15 residues. The CDR3 protein is CASSVGTSVSYEQYF. The CDR3 nucleotides are TGTGCCAGCAGCGTAGGGACTAGCGTCTCCTACGAGCAGTACTTC.

This sequence joins TRBV19 and TRBJ1-5; D gene ambiguous. Germline loops: CDR1 LNHDA, CDR2 SQIVND (reference sequence). The germline V and J ends were trimmed by 3 bases and 2 bases, with 11 bases remaining between them. The CDR3 runs to 15 residues. The CDR3 region has the DNA TGTGCCAGTAGTATTTCCCCTACGGGCAATCAGCCCCAGCATTTT. It yields the protein CASSISPTGNQPQHF.

The J gene is TRBJ2-7, the V gene TRBV10-3; 7 bases are shared with TRBD2. CDR3 length equals 15 residues. From germline, CDR1 is ENHRY and CDR2 SYGVKD. V shed 4 bases, J shed 4 bases, and the junction held 10 bases outside the gene matches. The CDR3 loop is CAISADGRAYYEQYF. The CDR3 nucleotides are TGTGCCATCAGTGCTGATGGGAGGGCCTATTACGAGCAGTACTTC.

This chain uses TRBV28 with TRBJ1-1, with TRBD1 matching 7 bases. This CDR3 has 14 amino acids. J lost 4 bases, V lost 3 bases, and 5 bases had no gene match. The germline gives CDR1 MDHEN, CDR2 SYDVKM. The CDR3: CASSLNAGGTEAFF. For the CDR3, the DNA is TGTGCCAGCAGTTTGAACGCAGGGGGCACTGAAGCTTTCTTT.

Comments on this clone: Here the CDR3 omits its conserved ending phenylalanine or tryptophan, so a read error is the likely source. The DNA is left out, because the CDR3 cannot be placed on it with certainty; the CDR3 is given as TCRdb lists it. This rearrangement joins TRBV5-8 to TRBJ1-1; the tabulated D call, TRBD1, remains unverified against the DNA. The CDR3 totals 9 residues, both ends included. Germline CDR1 reads SGHTS; CDR2 reads YDEGEE. Here the CDR3 reads CASSTGTGR.